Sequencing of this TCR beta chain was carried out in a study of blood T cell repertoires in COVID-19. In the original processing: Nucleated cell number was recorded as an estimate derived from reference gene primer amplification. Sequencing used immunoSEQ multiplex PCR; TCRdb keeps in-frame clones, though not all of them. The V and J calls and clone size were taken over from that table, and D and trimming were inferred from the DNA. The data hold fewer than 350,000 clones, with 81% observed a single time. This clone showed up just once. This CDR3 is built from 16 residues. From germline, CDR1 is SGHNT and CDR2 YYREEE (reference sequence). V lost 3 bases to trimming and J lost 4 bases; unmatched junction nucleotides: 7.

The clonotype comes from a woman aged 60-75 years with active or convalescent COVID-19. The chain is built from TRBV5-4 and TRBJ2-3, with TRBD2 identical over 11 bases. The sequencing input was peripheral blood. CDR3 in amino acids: CASSSPSGGTADTQYF. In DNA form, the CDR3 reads TGTGCCAGCAGCTCACCTAGCGGGGGGACGGCAGATACGCAGTATTTT.